The 29 T cell receptor beta chains presented below share a single source sample, sequenced in a study of identical twins. Using its own MiXCR run on the 5' RACE reads, TCRdb lists one record per CDR3 protein. The table has approximately 1.8 million distinct CDR3 sequences, more than 30% seen once. Specimen: cord blood. Source of these receptors: a newborn girl in good health.

This clonotype was seen a handful of times. The chain carries TRBV5-1 and TRBJ2-1; D might be TRBD2 (5 bases). The V end lost 2 bases, the J end lost 8 bases, and 17 bases lay between the germline ends. The CDR3 length is 15 residues. In germline, CDR1 is SGHRS, CDR2 YFSETQ. The CDR3 bases are TGCGCCAGCAGCTTCGGCACTAGTGGGTGGGATGAGCAGTTCTTC. As protein: CASSFGTSGWDEQFF.

This clonotype occurred a few times. The chain joins TRBV14 to TRBJ2-7, with D unclear. Between the trimmed V and J ends, which lost 4 bases and 4 bases, there was a span of 14 bases. This CDR3 spans 14 amino acids. CDR1 is SGHDN, CDR2 FVKESK, per germline. The CDR3 DNA reads TGTGCCAGCAGCCCCCACGGTGTTGAGTACGAGCAGTACTTC. This codes for CASSPHGVEYEQYF.

The CDR3 region is CASSRQGWEKLFF. In DNA form, the CDR3 reads TGTGCCAGCAGCCGACAGGGTTGGGAAAAACTGTTTTTT. The chain combines TRBV7-9 with TRBJ1-4; 7 nucleotides agree with TRBD1. The CDR3 sequence is 13 residues long. The V segment lost 5 bases and the J segment 8 bases; nucleotides outside the gene matches: 5. Germline V CDR1 and CDR2: SEHNR, FQNEAQ (reference sequence). Supplemented by reference TRBV7-9 and TRBJ1-4, the full variable domain reads DTGVSQNPRHKITKRGQNVTFRCDPISEHNRLYWYRQTLGQGPEFLTYFQNEAQLEKSRLLSDRFSAERPKGSFSTLEIQRTEQGDSAMYLCASSRQGWEKLFFGSGTQLSVL.

The sample holds a few counts of this clonotype. The gene calls are TRBV4-2 and TRBJ2-5; TRBD1 matches 8 bases. The end of the DNA is better explained by TRBJ2-7, so the J call may be wrong. This CDR3 has 16 amino acids. The V gene's germline CDR1 is LGHNA and CDR2 YNFKEQ. The CDR3 region is CASSLSADRAPYEQYF. The CDR3 DNA is TGTGCCAGCAGCCTCTCCGCGGACAGGGCCCCTTACGAGCAGTACTTC.

In its sample, this clonotype was seen a few times. This chain joins TRBV3-1 and TRBJ2-5; 9 bases line up with TRBD2. Looked up from germline, CDR1 is LGHDT and CDR2 is YNNKEL (reference sequence). The junction had 2 bases not matched to a gene; V was cut back by 7 bases and J by 5 bases. The CDR3 spans 12 residues. The CDR3 reads CASTGLAETQYF. The CDR3 region has the DNA TGTGCCAGCACCGGACTAGCGGAGACCCAGTACTTC.

The V gene is TRBV19, the J gene TRBJ1-2; no firm D call. V was cut by 7 bases and J by 1 base, with 19 bases left in between. The CDR3 loop spans 16 amino acids. Per the germline V gene, CDR1 is LNHDA and CDR2 is SQIVND (reference sequence). CDR3 loop: CASIPSRGRLNYGYTF. The CDR3 coding sequence is TGTGCCAGTATTCCCAGCCGGGGAAGGCTTAACTATGGCTACACCTTC.

CDR3 protein: CASSPFRDRVHYGYTF. The DNA for the CDR3 is TGTGCCAGCAGCCCCTTCCGGGACAGGGTCCACTATGGCTACACCTTC. The chain has TRBV27 and TRBJ1-2; 9 nucleotides align to TRBD1. With V trimmed by 6 bases and J by 3 bases, 11 bases remained unmatched. Germline V gene data show CDR1 as MNHEY and CDR2 as SMNVEV (reference sequence). This CDR3 has 16 amino acids.

In this sample, this clonotype turned up many times. This chain joins TRBV20-1 and TRBJ2-1; no reliable D call. This CDR3 contains 17 residues. Germline values: CDR1 DFQATT, CDR2 SNEGSKA (reference sequence). Trimming took off 5 bases at V and 5 bases at J, with 25 bases between the two ends. The CDR3 bases are TGCAGTGCTCCTCAACTAAACAGAGAAGTTTTAGACAATGAGCAGTTCTTC. Amino acids: CSAPQLNREVLDNEQFF.

The CDR3 reads CASSQDRNRGAYNEQFF. The CDR3 DNA reads as TGTGCCAGCAGCCAAGACCGAAACCGGGGGGCCTACAATGAGCAGTTCTTC. This chain links TRBV4-2 with TRBJ2-1, with TRBD2 matching over 7 bases. Germline loops: CDR1 LGHNA, CDR2 YNFKEQ. The V and J ends lost 0 bases and 2 bases, in that order; junction bases with no gene match: 7. CDR3 size: 17 residues.

This chain uses TRBV5-6 with TRBJ1-5; D ambiguous. The V end was cut by 0 bases, the J end by 0 bases, with 10 bases between. This CDR3 spans 16 amino acids. From germline, CDR1 is SGHDT and CDR2 YYEEEE. CDR3: CASSLDGVYSNQPQHF. Here the CDR3 DNA reads TGTGCCAGCAGCTTGGACGGGGTTTATAGCAATCAGCCCCAGCATTTT.

Notes on this clonotype: The germline gene is not matched at one end of the junction; a read error may be the cause. This chain uses TRBV20-1 with TRBJ2-7; TRBD2 matches 8 bases. Per germline, CDR1 DFQATT and CDR2 SNEGSKA (reference sequence). The CDR3 consists of 13 residues. CDR3 DNA: TGCAGTGCTAGGGCGGGAGGCTCCTACAAGCAGTACTTC. Its translation: CSARAGGSYKQYF.

CDR3 region: CANRITGGGDGYTF. The DNA for the CDR3 is TGTGCCAACAGGATAACGGGGGGCGGTGATGGCTACACCTTC. The chain recombines TRBV6-6 with TRBJ1-2; D possibly corresponds to TRBD1 (6 bases). Between the trimmed V and J ends, which lost 10 bases and 6 bases, there was a span of 21 bases. In germline, CDR1 is MNHNY, CDR2 SVGAGI (reference sequence). The CDR3 covers 14 residues.

V and J are TRBV3-1 and TRBJ2-1; 10 bases are a match to TRBD1. The CDR3 has 18 amino acids. Germline V lookup: CDR1 LGHDT, CDR2 YNNKEL (reference sequence). V lost 4 bases and J lost 4; bases outside the gene matches: 13. The CDR3 sequence: CASSLPPGQGRGYNEQFF. The DNA for the CDR3 is TGTGCCAGCAGCCTCCCCCCGGGACAGGGGCGTGGATACAATGAGCAGTTCTTC.

The chain joins TRBV27 to TRBJ2-7, with D perhaps matching TRBD1 (5 bases). The CDR3 is 15 amino acids. The germline V and J ends were trimmed by 0 bases and 2 bases, with 11 bases remaining between them. Looked up from germline, CDR1 is MNHEY and CDR2 is SMNVEV (reference sequence). The CDR3 DNA is TGTGCCAGCAGTTTATCTGCCAGGGTCCCCTACGAGCAGTACTTC. It encodes CASSLSARVPYEQYF.

The chain has TRBV29-1 and TRBJ2-7, with 10 positions matching TRBD1. Per germline, CDR1 SQVTM and CDR2 ANQGSEA. The junction had 7 bases not matched to a gene; V was cut back by 6 bases and J by 8 bases. The CDR3 extends over 12 amino acids. Here the CDR3 DNA reads TGCAGCGTCGGGGGACAGGGGATAAAGCAGTACTTC. This gives the protein CSVGGQGIKQYF.

Notes on this clonotype: Since no conserved phenylalanine or tryptophan closes the CDR3, a read error is the likely cause. DNA of the CDR3: TGTGCCAGCAGTTTAGGGGGGGCGGTTGGCTACACCGTC. It yields the protein CASSLGGAVGYTV. V gene TRBV12-3 or TRBV12-4 combines with J gene TRBJ1-2, with TRBD1 as a possible D gene (6 bases). The CDR3 consists of 13 residues. Trimming removed 1 base from V and 7 bases from J, with 10 bases in between.

V usage is TRBV20-1 and J usage is TRBJ1-2; maybe TRBD1 (6 bases). Germline-derived CDR1 and CDR2 are DFQATT and SNEGSKA (reference sequence). Trimming stripped 5 bases from V and 8 bases from J, with 18 bases between. This CDR3 contains 13 residues. CDR3 DNA: TGCAGTGCTGAGGACAGCCTTGGGATCGGCTACACCTTC. It specifies CSAEDSLGIGYTF.

CDR3 sequence reads: CASSIYRGLNNQPQHF. CDR3 DNA sequence: TGTGCCAGCAGCATCTACAGGGGGCTAAACAATCAGCCCCAGCATTTT. The chain is built from TRBV28 and TRBJ1-5, with 9 positions matching TRBD1. The CDR3 is 16 residues long. V lost 6 bases, J lost 3 bases, and 9 bases stayed unmatched. From germline, CDR1 is MDHEN and CDR2 SYDVKM.

This clonotype was detected many times. The gene calls are TRBV27 and TRBJ2-7; D might be TRBD2 (5 bases). Trimming removed 5 bases from V and 0 bases from J, with 11 bases in between. There are 14 residues in the CDR3. Germline CDR1 reads MNHEY; CDR2 reads SMNVEV (reference sequence). CDR3 sequence reads: CASSLGLVSYEQYF. In DNA, the CDR3 is TGTGCCAGCAGTCTAGGACTGGTCTCCTACGAGCAGTACTTC.

The V and J genes are TRBV6-1 and TRBJ2-5; maybe TRBD2 (5 bases). Trimming left V 3 bases short and J 11 bases short, with 16 bases between. This CDR3 contains 13 residues. Germline V gives CDR1 MNHNS, CDR2 SASEGT. The CDR3 region is CASSDILENEQYF. CDR3 coding DNA: TGTGCCAGCAGTGATATACTAGAGAATGAGCAGTACTTC.

The chain recombines TRBV7-9 with TRBJ1-1; D remains unclear. The CDR3 extends over 14 amino acids. Germline V gene sequence: CDR1 SEHNR, CDR2 FQNEAQ (reference sequence). The V gene lost 1 base and the J gene lost 5 bases, with 11 bases spanning the gap. This chain's CDR3 is CASSLVRDRTEAFF. As DNA, the CDR3 is TGTGCCAGCAGCTTAGTGCGTGATAGGACTGAAGCTTTCTTT.

The chain joins TRBV5-1 to TRBJ2-1; 11 bases are a match to TRBD2. The J segment lost 9 bases and the V segment lost 5 bases, leaving 10 bases of the junction unmatched. Germline loops: CDR1 SGHRS, CDR2 YFSETQ. The CDR3 runs 15 residues. Here the CDR3 reads CASSPGLAERGEQFF. Here the CDR3 DNA reads TGCGCCAGCAGTCCGGGACTAGCGGAGAGGGGTGAGCAGTTCTTC.

The chain's CDR3 is CASSHSAIQGWSYGYTF. The CDR3 nucleotides read TGTGCCAGCAGTCACTCGGCTATACAGGGGTGGAGCTATGGCTACACCTTC. This rearrangement joins TRBV27 to TRBJ1-2; 7 nucleotides agree with TRBD1. V shed 5 bases and J 4 bases; nucleotides not matched to a gene: 16. The V gene's germline CDR1 is MNHEY and CDR2 SMNVEV (reference sequence). CDR3 length equals 17 residues.

This clonotype occurred a few times. This rearrangement joins TRBV2 to TRBJ2-1; D gene uncertain. CDR1 and CDR2 from the germline V gene are SNHLY and FYNNEI. Trimming took off 5 bases at V and 0 bases at J, with 8 bases between the two ends. This CDR3 has 14 residues. CDR3 nucleotides: TGTGCCAGCAGTCGGAAGAGCTCCTACAATGAGCAGTTCTTC. Encoded protein: CASSRKSSYNEQFF.

The chain has TRBV27 and TRBJ2-3; D possibly corresponds to TRBD2 (6 bases). The germline V and J ends were trimmed by 5 bases and 1 base, with 13 bases remaining between them. Germline V CDR1 and CDR2: MNHEY, SMNVEV (reference sequence). The CDR3 has 15 residues. CDR3 loop: CASSDAGSRTDTQYF. The CDR3 bases are TGTGCCAGCAGTGACGCCGGGAGCCGCACAGATACGCAGTATTTT.

This clonotype was seen a few times. V usage is TRBV20-1 and J usage is TRBJ1-5; TRBD1 matches 10 bases. Germline assignment: CDR1 DFQATT and CDR2 SNEGSKA (reference sequence). V was pared by 6 bases and J by 2 bases, with 4 bases of the junction left unmatched. This CDR3 region has 14 residues. The CDR3: CSAFGTGGNQPQHF. The CDR3 DNA reads TGCAGTGCCTTCGGGACAGGGGGCAATCAGCCCCAGCATTTT.

The CDR3 is CASKAGGDYGYTF. The CDR3 DNA is TGTGCCAGCAAAGCGGGGGGCGACTATGGCTACACCTTC. V is TRBV6-1 and J is TRBJ1-2; D might be TRBD1 (6 bases). This CDR3 is 13 amino acids long. With 7 bases removed from V and 3 bases from J, the gap between germline ends came to 12 bases. Germline loops: CDR1 MNHNS, CDR2 SASEGT.

J is TRBJ1-5 and V is TRBV7-6; no clear D gene. CDR1 SGHVS and CDR2 FNYEAQ come from the germline V gene. The ends were cut back, 3 bases at V and 3 bases at J, with 15 bases in the middle. CDR3 size: 16 residues. CDR3 residues: CASSLREQPNNQPQHF. As DNA, the CDR3 is TGTGCCAGCAGCTTGAGGGAACAGCCAAACAATCAGCCCCAGCATTTT.

This clonotype appeared a few times. The chain joins TRBV2 to TRBJ2-1; D possibly corresponds to TRBD2 (6 bases). The CDR3 totals 14 residues. V lost 8 bases and J 4 bases, leaving 15 bases between the germline ends. CDR1 SNHLY and CDR2 FYNNEI come from the germline V gene. The CDR3 DNA is TGTGCCAGCTGGGGACTTTCACTATACAATGAGCAGTTCTTC. It encodes CASWGLSLYNEQFF.